The present entry profiles one TCR beta chain with its context. Its antigen is as yet unknown. This may come from a read error, since a much larger clone is one base off. It was across several immunoSEQ plates that each subset's genomic DNA was evenly split. Clones were read by immunoSEQ multiplex PCR, and TCRdb kept only the in-frame ones, dropping some. Of about 1.1 million clones in the sample, 70% to 85% were seen once. The sample originates from a study of shared clonotypes between healthy human individuals. Study-wide results and caveats: Several donors held approximately 4.6% of naive CD4 clonotypes in common.

The CDR3 runs to 11 residues. Germline V lookup: CDR1 SGHAT, CDR2 FQNNGV. V lost 5 bases and J lost 8, with 7 bases in between. The sequenced sample consisted of memory CD4+ T cells from PBMCs. Subset reported: CD45RA-negative fraction. The genes are TRBV11-2 and TRBJ2-1; tentatively, D is TRBD2 (6 bases). This sequence originates from a man between 18 and 29 years old in good health. Some clones in this sample may be carry-over from other donors' samples. The CDR3 region is CASSRRDEQFF. For the CDR3, the DNA is TGTGCCAGCAGCCGGAGGGATGAGCAGTTCTTC.